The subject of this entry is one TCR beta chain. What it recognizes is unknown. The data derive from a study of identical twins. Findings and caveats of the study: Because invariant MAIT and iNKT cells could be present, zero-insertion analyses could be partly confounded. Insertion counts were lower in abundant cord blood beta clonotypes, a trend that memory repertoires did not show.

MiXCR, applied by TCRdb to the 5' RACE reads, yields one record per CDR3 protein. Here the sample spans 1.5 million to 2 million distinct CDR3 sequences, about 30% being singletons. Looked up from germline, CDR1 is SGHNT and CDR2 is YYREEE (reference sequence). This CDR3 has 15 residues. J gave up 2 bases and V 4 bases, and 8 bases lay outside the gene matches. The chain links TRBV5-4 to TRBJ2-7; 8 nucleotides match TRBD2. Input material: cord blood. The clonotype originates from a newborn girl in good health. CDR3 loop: CASSPTSGKTYEQYF. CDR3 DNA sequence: TGTGCCAGCAGCCCTACTAGCGGCAAAACCTACGAGCAGTACTTC.